This TCR beta chain is from a study of T-cell reconstitution after alpha-beta-depleted transplantation in children. As for this clonotype: As yet, its antigen is unknown.

V was shortened by 4 bases and J by 7 bases, with 11 bases between the two germline ends. The CDR3 is 12 residues long. Germline values: CDR1 SQVTM, CDR2 ANQGSEA. A library of TCRbeta sequences, prepared with unique molecular identifiers, was generated. TCRdb called the PCR reads again in MiXCR, with one record for every CDR3 protein. This sample has 780,000 or so distinct CDR3 sequences, with 15% to 20% found just once. Broader study findings: Alpha-beta T cells present about two months after transplant were reported to originate from several hundred expanded graft clones.

The sample was PBMCs, mostly from graft donor cells, taken 360 days after TCRalphabeta/CD19-depleted stem cell transplant. The genes are TRBV29-1 and TRBJ1-3; D is unclear. The TCR comes from a male patient between 5 and 17 years old who had a stem cell transplant for acute lymphoblastic leukemia, so the T cells may come from the graft donor. CDR3 nucleotides: TGCAGCGTTGCCAGGTCGGGTAACACCATATATTTT. Translated, it gives CSVARSGNTIYF.